Each of the 24 T cell receptor beta chains below was sequenced from the same sample in a study of monozygotic twins with inflammatory bowel disease (dated by TCRdb to between 2018 and 2020). The library was produced with 5' RACE. Sequencing used an Illumina HiSeq 2500. TCRdb reanalyzed the reads, keeping one entry per CDR3 protein sequence and omitting DNA. The sample's own table lists 70,000 to 95,000 distinct CDR3 sequences. The leading ten clones occupy 6.5% to 9% of the sample. Sequenced input: blood. Receptor source: a human donor with ulcerative colitis or Crohn's disease, or a healthy co-twin of an affected twin (not recorded which).

CDR3 sequence: CSVESGTGAGGYTF. This chain connects TRBV29-1 to TRBJ1-2; TCRdb lists TRBD1, though no DNA is available to test this call. Germline assignment: CDR1 SQVTM and CDR2 ANQGSEA. The CDR3 consists of 14 residues.

This chain uses TRBV20-1 with TRBJ2-3; TCRdb calls TRBD1, which cannot be checked without DNA. Germline-derived CDR1 and CDR2 are DFQATT and SNEGSKA (reference sequence). This CDR3 has 15 residues. The CDR3: CSARDSPGRTDTQYF.

CDR3 sequence: CASSFAPRDRHNQPQHF. This chain joins TRBV12-3 or TRBV12-4 and TRBJ1-5; without DNA, the TCRdb call of TRBD1 cannot be checked. This CDR3 has 17 amino acids.

This chain connects TRBV7-3 to TRBJ2-7; the D call of TRBD1 rests on TCRdb alone, since no DNA is present to check it. The CDR3 spans 15 residues. The germline CDR1 and CDR2 sequences are SGHTA and FQGTGA. CDR3 protein: CASSLIGHPSYEQYF.

V gene TRBV20-1 combines with J gene TRBJ1-1. The CDR3 has 13 amino acids. The germline CDR1 and CDR2 sequences are DFQATT and SNEGSKA (reference sequence). The CDR3 sequence is CSASGGANGEAFF.

This sequence joins TRBV5-1 and TRBJ2-1; the TCRdb call, TRBD1, lacks DNA for checking. The CDR3 is 16 residues long. CDR1 and CDR2 from the germline V gene are SGHRS and YFSETQ. CDR3: CASSLDGDRAYNEQFF.

The gene calls are TRBV11-1 and TRBJ2-6; TCRdb calls TRBD1, which cannot be checked without DNA. The CDR3 consists of 20 residues. Germline V lookup: CDR1 SGHAT, CDR2 FQDESV (reference sequence). CDR3 sequence reads: CASFGGHLRDRPAGANVLTF.

The chain recombines TRBV3-1 with TRBJ1-2; as DNA is missing, the TRBD1 call by TCRdb cannot be tested. Germline V gives CDR1 LGHDT, CDR2 YNNKEL (reference sequence). The CDR3 sequence is 15 residues long. CDR3: CASSLLTGPVYGYTF.

This chain joins TRBV11-3 and TRBJ2-3; TCRdb outputs TRBD1, but without DNA this stays unchecked. CDR1 is SGHNT and CDR2 is YENEEA in the germline V gene. This CDR3 has 15 residues. The CDR3 sequence: CASSPGHAGTDTQYF.

The chain uses TRBV5-4 and TRBJ2-2. CDR1 SGHNT and CDR2 YYREEE come from the germline V gene (reference sequence). This CDR3 is 14 amino acids long. The CDR3: CASSFVHNSRELFF.

CDR3 loop: CASSLDQGSSYNEQFF. The chain uses TRBV5-1 and TRBJ2-1. Looked up from germline, CDR1 is SGHRS and CDR2 is YFSETQ. This CDR3 has 16 residues.

This chain uses TRBV10-2 with TRBJ2-7; TCRdb lists TRBD1, though no DNA is available to test this call. The CDR3 length is 13 residues. In germline, CDR1 is WSHSY, CDR2 SAAADI. The CDR3 reads CASELTGRSEQYF.

This chain links TRBV20-1 with TRBJ2-2; as DNA is missing, the TRBD1 call by TCRdb cannot be tested. The CDR3 has 16 amino acids. Germline V gene data show CDR1 as DFQATT and CDR2 as SNEGSKA (reference sequence). The CDR3 loop reads CSARDLRGSNTGELFF.

The chain uses TRBV27 and TRBJ2-4; the TCRdb call, TRBD1, lacks DNA for checking. CDR1 and CDR2 from the germline V gene are MNHEY and SMNVEV (reference sequence). The CDR3 covers 15 residues. The CDR3 loop is CASSPSGQGRNIQYF.

This chain links TRBV4-2 with TRBJ2-4; without DNA, the TCRdb call of TRBD1 cannot be checked. The CDR3 is made up of 17 amino acids. Germline CDR1 LGHNA, CDR2 YNFKEQ. The CDR3 spells CASSQESAAGAGDIQYF.

CDR3: CASSLDRGHGIQYF. The chain couples TRBV7-2 to TRBJ2-4; the TCRdb D gene call, TRBD1, has no DNA to confirm it. Germline CDR1 reads SGHTA; CDR2 reads FQGNSA. There are 14 residues in the CDR3.

The CDR3 spells CASSFSLTNEKLFF. This chain uses TRBV12-3 or TRBV12-4 with TRBJ1-4. The CDR3 is 14 amino acids.

The rearrangement uses TRBV15 and TRBJ1-4. The CDR3 spans 12 residues. Per the germline V gene, CDR1 is LNHNV and CDR2 is YYDKDF (reference sequence). CDR3 in amino acids: CATSRRDEKLFF. The full variable domain, with the rest looked up from reference TRBV15 and TRBJ1-4, is DAMVIQNPRYQVTQFGKPVTLSCSQTLNHNVMYWYQQKSSQAPKLLFHYYDKDFNNEADTPDNFQSRRPNTSFCFLDIRSPGLGDTAMYLCATSRRDEKLFFGSGTQLSVL.

This chain connects TRBV5-1 to TRBJ2-2; absent DNA, TCRdb's TRBD1 call cannot be checked. CDR1 and CDR2 from the germline V gene are SGHRS and YFSETQ. The CDR3 runs 17 residues. CDR3 loop: CASSPGQGTSDTGELFF.

The rearrangement uses TRBV19 and TRBJ1-2; TCRdb's D call, TRBD1, is unchecked because there is no DNA. The germline CDR1 and CDR2 sequences are LNHDA and SQIVND (reference sequence). CDR3 length: 15 amino acids. The CDR3 protein is CASSGGHVSGRGYTF.

The V call is TRBV20-1, the J call TRBJ1-3. The CDR3 length is 11 residues. Germline V CDR1 and CDR2: DFQATT, SNEGSKA (reference sequence). CDR3 amino acids: CSARDEYTIYF.

This chain joins TRBV7-6 and TRBJ1-3; there is no DNA to check the TCRdb D call of TRBD1. Germline CDR1 is SGHVS and CDR2 is FNYEAQ. The CDR3 covers 16 residues. The CDR3 is CASGPRGGFSGNTIYF.

The V call is TRBV18, the J call TRBJ2-2; checking the TCRdb D call of TRBD1 is not possible without DNA. The germline CDR1 and CDR2 sequences are KGHSH and LQKENI. The CDR3 consists of 16 residues. The CDR3 sequence is CASSPPGTGSSGELFF.

This chain links TRBV5-1 with TRBJ2-7; lacking DNA, the TRBD1 call made by TCRdb goes unchecked. The CDR3 contains 15 residues. Germline V gene data show CDR1 as SGHRS and CDR2 as YFSETQ. The CDR3 sequence: CASSSETGRGNEQYF.